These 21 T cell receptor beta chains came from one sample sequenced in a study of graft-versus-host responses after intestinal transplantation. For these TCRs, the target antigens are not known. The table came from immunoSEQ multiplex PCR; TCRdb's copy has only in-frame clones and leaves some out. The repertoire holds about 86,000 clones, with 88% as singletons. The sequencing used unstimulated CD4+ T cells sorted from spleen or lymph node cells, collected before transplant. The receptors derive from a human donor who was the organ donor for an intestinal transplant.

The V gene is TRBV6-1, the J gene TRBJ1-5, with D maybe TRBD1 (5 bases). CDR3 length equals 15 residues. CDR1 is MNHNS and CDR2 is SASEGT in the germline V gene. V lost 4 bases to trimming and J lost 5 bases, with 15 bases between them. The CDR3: CASSGGGGGDQPQHF. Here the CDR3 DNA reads TGTGCCAGCAGTGGAGGTGGGGGGGGAGATCAGCCCCAGCATTTT.

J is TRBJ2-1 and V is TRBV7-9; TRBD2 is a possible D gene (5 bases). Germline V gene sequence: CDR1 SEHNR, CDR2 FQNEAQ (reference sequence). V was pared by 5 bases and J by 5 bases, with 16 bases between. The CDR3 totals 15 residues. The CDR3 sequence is CASSRPLAVDNEQFF. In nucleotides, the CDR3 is TGTGCCAGCAGCAGACCCCTAGCTGTTGACAATGAGCAGTTCTTC.

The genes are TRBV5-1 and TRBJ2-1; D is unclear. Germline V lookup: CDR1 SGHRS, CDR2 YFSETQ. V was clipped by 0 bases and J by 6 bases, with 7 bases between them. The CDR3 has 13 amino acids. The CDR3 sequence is CASSLEPPNEQFF. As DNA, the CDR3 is TGCGCCAGCAGCTTGGAGCCTCCCAATGAGCAGTTCTTC.

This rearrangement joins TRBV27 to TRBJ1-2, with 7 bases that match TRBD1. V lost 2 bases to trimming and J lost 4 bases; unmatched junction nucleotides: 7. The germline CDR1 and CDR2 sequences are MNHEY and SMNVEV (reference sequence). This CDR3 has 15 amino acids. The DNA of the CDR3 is TGTGCCAGCAGTTTAATCAGGGGGTCTCGCTATGGCTACACCTTC. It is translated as CASSLIRGSRYGYTF.

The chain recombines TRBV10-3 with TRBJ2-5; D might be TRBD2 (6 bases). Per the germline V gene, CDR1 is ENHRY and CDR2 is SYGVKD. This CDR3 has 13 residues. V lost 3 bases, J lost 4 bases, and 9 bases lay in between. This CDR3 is CAISDRAGETQYF. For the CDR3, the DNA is TGTGCCATCAGTGACCGAGCGGGAGAGACCCAGTACTTC.

The CDR3 sequence is CASSLALNTGELFF. The CDR3, as DNA: TGTGCCAGCAGCTTAGCCCTTAACACCGGGGAGCTGTTTTTT. The rearrangement links TRBV7-6 to TRBJ2-2; D is uncertain. Trimming took off 0 bases at V and 2 bases at J, with 4 bases between the two ends. The CDR3 is 14 amino acids. Germline CDR1 reads SGHVS; CDR2 reads FNYEAQ.

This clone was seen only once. In DNA form, the CDR3 reads TGTGCCAGCAGCTTAGATTGGTCGGGGGAAGGCTACACCTTC. Its translation: CASSLDWSGEGYTF. The J gene is TRBJ1-2, the V gene TRBV11-3, with D perhaps matching TRBD1 (5 bases). V was clipped by 0 bases and J by 8 bases, with 13 bases between them. The length of the CDR3 is 14 residues. Germline V CDR1 and CDR2: SGHNT, YENEEA. Complete variable domain (other parts from reference TRBV11-3 and TRBJ1-2): EAGVVQSPRYKIIEKKQPVAFWCNPISGHNTLYWYLQNLGQGPELLIRYENEEAVDDSQLPKDRFSAERLKGVDSTLKIQPAELGDSAVYLCASSLDWSGEGYTFGSGTRLTVV.

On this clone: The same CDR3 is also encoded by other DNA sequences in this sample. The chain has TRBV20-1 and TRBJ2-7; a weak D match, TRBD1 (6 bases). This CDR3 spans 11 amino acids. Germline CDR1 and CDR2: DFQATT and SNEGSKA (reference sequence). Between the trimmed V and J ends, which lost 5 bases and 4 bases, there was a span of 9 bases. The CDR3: CSAAQGYEQYF. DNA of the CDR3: TGCAGTGCTGCACAGGGATACGAGCAGTACTTC.

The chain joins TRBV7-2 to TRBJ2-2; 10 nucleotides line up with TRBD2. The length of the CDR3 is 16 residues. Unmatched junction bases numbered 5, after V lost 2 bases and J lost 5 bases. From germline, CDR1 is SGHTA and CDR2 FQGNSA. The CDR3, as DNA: TGTGCCAGCAGCTTATCACCTAGCGGGAGAACCGGGGAGCTGTTTTTT. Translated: CASSLSPSGRTGELFF.

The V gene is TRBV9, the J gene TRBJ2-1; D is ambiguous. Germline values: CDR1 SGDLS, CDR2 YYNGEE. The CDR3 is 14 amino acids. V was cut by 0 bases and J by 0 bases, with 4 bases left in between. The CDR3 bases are TGTGCCAGCAGCGTAGAGCCCTCCTACAATGAGCAGTTCTTC. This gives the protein CASSVEPSYNEQFF.

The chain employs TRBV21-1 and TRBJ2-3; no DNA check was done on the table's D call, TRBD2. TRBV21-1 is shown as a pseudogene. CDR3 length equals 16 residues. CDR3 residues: CASIPNSGNHTDTQYF. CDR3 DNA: TGTGCCAGCATACCAAACAGCGGGAACCACACAGATACGCAGTATTTT.

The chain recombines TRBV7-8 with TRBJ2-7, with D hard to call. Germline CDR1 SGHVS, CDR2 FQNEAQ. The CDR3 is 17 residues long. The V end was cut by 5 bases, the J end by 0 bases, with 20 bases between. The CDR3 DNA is TGTGCCAGCAGCCAACGACTTGATCCTATTAGCTCCTACGAGCAGTACTTC. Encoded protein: CASSQRLDPISSYEQYF. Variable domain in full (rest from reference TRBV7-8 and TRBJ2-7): GAGVSQSPRYKVAKRGQDVALRCDPISGHVSLFWYQQALGQGPEFLTYFQNEAQLDKSGLPSDRFFAERPEGSVSTLKIQRTQQEDSAVYLCASSQRLDPISSYEQYFGPGTRLTVT.

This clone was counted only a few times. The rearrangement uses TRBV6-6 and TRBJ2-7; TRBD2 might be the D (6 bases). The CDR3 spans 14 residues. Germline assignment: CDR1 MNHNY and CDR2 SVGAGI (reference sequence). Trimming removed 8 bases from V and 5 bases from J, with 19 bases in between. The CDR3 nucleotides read TGTGCCAGCGGGCCCGGGAGTTCCGCCCACGAGCAGTACTTC. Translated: CASGPGSSAHEQYF.

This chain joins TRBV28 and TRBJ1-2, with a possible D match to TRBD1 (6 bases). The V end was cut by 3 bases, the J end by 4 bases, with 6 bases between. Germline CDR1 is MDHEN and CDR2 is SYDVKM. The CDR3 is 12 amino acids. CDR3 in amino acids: CASSLTGYGYTF. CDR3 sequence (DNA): TGTGCCAGCAGTTTGACAGGCTATGGCTACACCTTC.

CDR3 sequence reads: CATSRARNTGELFF. In DNA form, the CDR3 reads TGTGCCACCAGCAGAGCGAGGAACACCGGGGAGCTGTTTTTT. The rearrangement links TRBV15 to TRBJ2-2, with D hard to call. Germline V CDR1 and CDR2: LNHNV, YYDKDF (reference sequence). There are 14 residues in the CDR3. V was pared by 1 base and J by 1 base, with 4 bases between.

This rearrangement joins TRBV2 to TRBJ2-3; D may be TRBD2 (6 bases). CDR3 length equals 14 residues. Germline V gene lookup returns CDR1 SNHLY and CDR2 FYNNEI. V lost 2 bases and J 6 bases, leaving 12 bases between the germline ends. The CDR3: CASSEREDVDTQYF. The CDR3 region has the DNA TGTGCCAGCAGTGAAAGGGAGGACGTCGATACGCAGTATTTT.

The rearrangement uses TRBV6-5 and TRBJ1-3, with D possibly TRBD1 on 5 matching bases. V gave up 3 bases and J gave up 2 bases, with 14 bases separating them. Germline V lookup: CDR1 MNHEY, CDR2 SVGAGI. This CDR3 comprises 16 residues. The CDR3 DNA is TGTGCCAGCAGTTATAAGGGCCCAGGGACTGGAAACACCATATATTTT. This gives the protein CASSYKGPGTGNTIYF.

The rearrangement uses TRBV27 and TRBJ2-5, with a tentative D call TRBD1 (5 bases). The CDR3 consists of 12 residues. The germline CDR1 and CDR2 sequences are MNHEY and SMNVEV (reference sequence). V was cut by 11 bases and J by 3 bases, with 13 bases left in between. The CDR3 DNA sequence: TGTGCCGAGACAGCAATTAAAGAGACCCAGTACTTC. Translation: CAETAIKETQYF.

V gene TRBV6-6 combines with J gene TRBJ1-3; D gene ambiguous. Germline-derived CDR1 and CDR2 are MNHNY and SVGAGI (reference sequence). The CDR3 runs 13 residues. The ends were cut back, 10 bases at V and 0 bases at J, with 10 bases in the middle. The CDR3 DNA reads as TGTGCCACACTTTTACCCTCTGGAAACACCATATATTTT. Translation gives CATLLPSGNTIYF.

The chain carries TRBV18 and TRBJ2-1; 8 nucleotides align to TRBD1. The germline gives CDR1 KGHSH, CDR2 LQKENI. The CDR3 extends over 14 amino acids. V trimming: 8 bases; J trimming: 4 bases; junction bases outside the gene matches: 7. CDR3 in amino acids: CASQDRALYNEQFF. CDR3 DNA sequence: TGTGCCAGCCAGGACAGGGCCCTTTACAATGAGCAGTTCTTC. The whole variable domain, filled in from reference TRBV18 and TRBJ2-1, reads NAGVMQNPRHLVRRRGQEARLRCSPMKGHSHVYWYRQLPEEGLKFMVYLQKENIIDESGMPKERFSAEFPKEGPSILRIQQVVRGDSAAYFCASQDRALYNEQFFGPGTRLTVL.

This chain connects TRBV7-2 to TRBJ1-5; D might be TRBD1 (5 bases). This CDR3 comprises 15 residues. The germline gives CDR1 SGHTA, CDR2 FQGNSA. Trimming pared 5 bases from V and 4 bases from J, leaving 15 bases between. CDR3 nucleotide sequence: TGTGCCAGCAGCCCGACAGTCGGGGGGAATCAGCCCCAGCATTTT. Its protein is CASSPTVGGNQPQHF.